This T cell receptor (beta chain) is drawn from a study of radiotherapy plus CTLA-4 blockade in lung cancer. The germline CDR1 and CDR2 sequences are KGHSH and LQKENI. Deletions cut 0 bases from V and 1 base from J, with 10 bases between. There are 15 residues in the CDR3. Clones were sequenced by immunoSEQ multiplex PCR, and TCRdb holds only the in-frame ones, with some missing. The sample carries 100,000 or so clones, roughly four fifths recorded once. The sequence was obtained from a human donor with non-small cell lung cancer that progressed on radiotherapy plus ipilimumab. The chain has TRBV18 and TRBJ2-7; no clear D. This specimen was peripheral blood, taken from a patient treated with radiotherapy plus ipilimumab. CDR3 sequence (DNA): TGTGCCAGCTCACCACCAGGTGGGTTATCCTACGAGCAGTACTTC. It specifies CASSPPGGLSYEQYF.